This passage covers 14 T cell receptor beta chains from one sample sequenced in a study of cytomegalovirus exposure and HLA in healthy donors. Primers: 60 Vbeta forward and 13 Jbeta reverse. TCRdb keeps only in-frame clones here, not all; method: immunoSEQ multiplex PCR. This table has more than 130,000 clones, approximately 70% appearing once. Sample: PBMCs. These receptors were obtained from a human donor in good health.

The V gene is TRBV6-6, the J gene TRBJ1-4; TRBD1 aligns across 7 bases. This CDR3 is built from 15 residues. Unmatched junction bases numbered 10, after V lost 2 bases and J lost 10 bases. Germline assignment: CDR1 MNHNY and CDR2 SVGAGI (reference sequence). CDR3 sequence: CASSYEGTASGKLFF. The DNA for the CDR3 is TGTGCCAGCAGTTACGAAGGGACAGCTTCGGGAAAACTGTTTTTT.

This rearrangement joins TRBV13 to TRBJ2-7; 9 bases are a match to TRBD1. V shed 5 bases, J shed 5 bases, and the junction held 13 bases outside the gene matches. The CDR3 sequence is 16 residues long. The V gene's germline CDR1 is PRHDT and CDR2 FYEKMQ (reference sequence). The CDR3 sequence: CASSPSRGQGRNEQYF. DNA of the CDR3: TGTGCCAGCAGCCCCAGCCGAGGACAGGGGAGGAACGAGCAGTACTTC.

The CDR3 reads CASSTRQEVRETQYF. The CDR3 coding sequence is TGTGCCAGCAGCACGCGACAGGAAGTAAGAGAGACCCAGTACTTC. J is TRBJ2-5 and V is TRBV7-9; D might be TRBD1 (6 bases). The germline V gene encodes CDR1 SEHNR and CDR2 FQNEAQ (reference sequence). The CDR3 totals 15 residues. The V gene lost 5 bases and the J gene lost 4 bases, with 17 bases spanning the gap.

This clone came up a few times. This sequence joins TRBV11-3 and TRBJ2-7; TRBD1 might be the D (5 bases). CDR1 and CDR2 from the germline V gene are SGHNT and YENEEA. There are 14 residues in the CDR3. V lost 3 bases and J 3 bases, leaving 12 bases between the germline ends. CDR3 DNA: TGTGCCAGCAGCTTTAGGGGAAAGGTCTACGAGCAGTACTTC. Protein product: CASSFRGKVYEQYF.

The chain's CDR3 is CASSQDSSYGYTF. The CDR3 bases are TGTGCCAGCAGCCAAGACAGTAGCTATGGCTACACCTTC. This chain joins TRBV6-6 and TRBJ1-2; tentatively, D is TRBD1 (5 bases). Germline values: CDR1 MNHNY, CDR2 SVGAGI (reference sequence). This CDR3 comprises 13 residues. V dropped 6 bases and J dropped 4 bases, with 12 bases sitting between them.

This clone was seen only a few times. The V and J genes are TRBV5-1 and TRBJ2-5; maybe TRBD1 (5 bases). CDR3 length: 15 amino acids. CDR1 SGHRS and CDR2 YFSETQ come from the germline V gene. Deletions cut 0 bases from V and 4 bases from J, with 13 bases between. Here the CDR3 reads CASSLGQPKPETQYF. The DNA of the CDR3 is TGCGCCAGCAGCTTGGGACAGCCCAAGCCAGAGACCCAGTACTTC. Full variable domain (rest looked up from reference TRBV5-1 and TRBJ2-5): KAGVTQTPRYLIKTRGQQVTLSCSPISGHRSVSWYQQTPGQGLQFLFEYFSETQRNKGNFPGRFSGRQFSNSRSEMNVSTLELGDSALYLCASSLGQPKPETQYFGPGTRLLVL.

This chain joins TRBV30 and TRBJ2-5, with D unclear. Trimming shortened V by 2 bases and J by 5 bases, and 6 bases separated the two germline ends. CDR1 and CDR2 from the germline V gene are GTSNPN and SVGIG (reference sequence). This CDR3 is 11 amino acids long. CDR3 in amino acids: CAWSPRETQYF. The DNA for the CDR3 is TGTGCCTGGAGTCCACGGGAGACCCAGTACTTC.

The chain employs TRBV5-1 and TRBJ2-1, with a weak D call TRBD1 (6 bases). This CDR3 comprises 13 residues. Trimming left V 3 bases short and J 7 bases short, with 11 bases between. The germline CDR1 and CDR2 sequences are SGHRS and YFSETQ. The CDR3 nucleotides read TGCGCCAGCAGCTCTACGACAGGTAATGAGCAGTTCTTC. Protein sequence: CASSSTTGNEQFF.

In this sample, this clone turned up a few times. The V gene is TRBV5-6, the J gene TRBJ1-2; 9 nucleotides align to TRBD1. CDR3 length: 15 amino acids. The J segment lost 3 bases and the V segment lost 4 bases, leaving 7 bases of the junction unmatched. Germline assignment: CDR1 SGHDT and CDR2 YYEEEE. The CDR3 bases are TGTGCCAGCAGCGCCACGGGACAGGGCGACTATGGCTACACCTTC. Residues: CASSATGQGDYGYTF.

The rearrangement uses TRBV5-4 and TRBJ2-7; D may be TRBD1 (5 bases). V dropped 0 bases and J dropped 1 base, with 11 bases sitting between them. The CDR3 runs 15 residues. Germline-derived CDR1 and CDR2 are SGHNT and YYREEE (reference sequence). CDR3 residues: CASSLVQGPSYEQYF. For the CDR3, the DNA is TGTGCCAGCAGCTTGGTCCAGGGTCCATCCTACGAGCAGTACTTC.

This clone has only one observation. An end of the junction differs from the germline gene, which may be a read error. In nucleotides, the CDR3 is TGTGCTAGCAGCTTAGGGCGGGGGACGAACACCGGGGAGCTGTTTTTT. This gives the protein CASSLGRGTNTGELFF. This sequence joins TRBV7-7 and TRBJ2-2; 7 positions agree with TRBD2. Germline V CDR1 and CDR2: SSHAT, FNYEAQ (reference sequence). The CDR3 has 16 amino acids.

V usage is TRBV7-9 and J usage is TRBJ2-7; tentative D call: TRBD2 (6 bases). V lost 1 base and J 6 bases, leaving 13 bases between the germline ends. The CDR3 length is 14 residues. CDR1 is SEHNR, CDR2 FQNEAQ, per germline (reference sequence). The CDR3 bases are TGTGCCAGCAGCTTAGGCGGGGACCTCGGCGAGCAGTACTTC. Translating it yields CASSLGGDLGEQYF. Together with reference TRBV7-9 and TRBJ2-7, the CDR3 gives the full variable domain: DTGVSQNPRHKITKRGQNVTFRCDPISEHNRLYWYRQTLGQGPEFLTYFQNEAQLEKSRLLSDRFSAERPKGSFSTLEIQRTEQGDSAMYLCASSLGGDLGEQYFGPGTRLTVT.

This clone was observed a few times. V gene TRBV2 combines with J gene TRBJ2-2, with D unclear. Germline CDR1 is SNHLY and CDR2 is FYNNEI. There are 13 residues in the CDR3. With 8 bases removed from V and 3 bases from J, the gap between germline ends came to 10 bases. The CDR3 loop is CASPTADTGELFF. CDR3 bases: TGTGCCAGCCCAACGGCGGACACCGGGGAGCTGTTTTTT.

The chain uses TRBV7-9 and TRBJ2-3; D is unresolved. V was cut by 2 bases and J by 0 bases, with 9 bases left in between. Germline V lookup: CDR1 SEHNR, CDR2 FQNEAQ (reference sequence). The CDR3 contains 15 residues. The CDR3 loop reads CASSLILTSTDTQYF. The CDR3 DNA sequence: TGTGCCAGCAGCTTAATCTTAACTAGCACAGATACGCAGTATTTT.